Detailed here is one TCR beta chain. The data derive from a study of glioma-infiltrating T cells after dendritic cell vaccination. Study overall: Three intradermal dendritic cell vaccine injections were given every two weeks.

The CDR3 has 14 residues. V shed 5 bases and J shed 4 bases, with 12 bases lying between them. Germline V gene data show CDR1 as SGHAT and CDR2 as FQNNGV. The immunoSEQ assay amplified TCRB CDR3 from up to roughly 2 ug DNA. Libraries were prepared by immunoSEQ multiplex PCR; TCRdb keeps only in-frame clonotypes and omits some of them. This sample has fewer than 100,000 clones, with more than 75% found just once. PBMC were collected before vaccination, two weeks after the third vaccination, and at progression. The sample consisted of blood, taken before dendritic cell vaccination. The TCR was taken from a human donor with glioblastoma. The rearrangement links TRBV11-2 to TRBJ1-5; D not certain. CDR3 residues: CASSPGLENQPQHF. In DNA form, the CDR3 reads TGTGCCAGCAGCCCCGGACTCGAAAATCAGCCCCAGCATTTT.